These T cell receptor beta chains were read from a single sample in a study of T-cell memory formation after mild COVID-19. TCRdb processed the 5' RACE reads anew with MiXCR; each CDR3 protein has one entry. Here the sample spans hundreds of thousands of distinct CDR3 sequences, around 15% being singletons. Sequences were obtained from PBMCs or a T cell subset sorted from them (not recorded which). The receptors originated from an adult woman who had mild COVID-19 (a few samples of this study predate the infection). Cell type and time point are not known. CDR3s include the opening cysteine and the closing phenylalanine or tryptophan.

>TRBV15|TRBJ2-1
CATSTRGGNEQFF
>TRBV27|TRBJ2-7
CASRGQVSYEQYF
>TRBV29-1|TRBJ2-7
CSVAGQTYEQYF
>TRBV12-3/TRBV12-4|TRBJ1-5
CASSTSYRGAYQPQHF
>TRBV11-3|TRBJ2-3
CASSSGQGKGTDTQYF
>TRBV13|TRBJ2-7
CASSLGGGPYEQYF
>TRBV7-9|TRBJ2-3
CASKTTSTADTQYF
>TRBV5-5|TRBJ2-5
CASSFNAGLNQETQYF
>TRBV9|TRBJ2-7
CASSDGTGPSYEQYF
>TRBV20-1|TRBJ1-2
CSVANYGYTF
>TRBV30|TRBJ2-1
CAWSVRLFIGREAGNEQFF
>TRBV5-1|TRBJ1-1
CASSFRGRPDTEAFF
>TRBV9|TRBJ2-1
CASSVRLAPLRNEQFF
>TRBV20-1|TRBJ2-7
CSARLHRAVSYEQYF
>TRBV18|TRBJ2-7
CASSPRVAGDYEQYF
>TRBV12-3/TRBV12-4|TRBJ2-1
CASSFNPLSSYNEQFF
>TRBV5-1|TRBJ1-1
CASSSKDSSNTEAFF
>TRBV7-6|TRBJ2-7
CASSILAGTNEQYF
>TRBV20-1|TRBJ2-1
CSASEYSYNEQFF
>TRBV12-5|TRBJ2-7
CASGSGGPLAEQYF
>TRBV20-1|TRBJ1-6
CSARTQTTGFNSPLHF
>TRBV12-3/TRBV12-4|TRBJ2-4
CASSVLAGKNIQYF
>TRBV15|TRBJ2-7
CATSPDRGFSYEQYF
>TRBV7-9|TRBJ2-3
CASSFGGTSGRSTDTQYF
>TRBV12-3/TRBV12-4|TRBJ1-2
CASSLLPGWGYTF
>TRBV12-3/TRBV12-4|TRBJ2-1
CASRPSRASPPNEQFF
>TRBV12-3/TRBV12-4|TRBJ2-7
CASGKVLSYEQYF
>TRBV2|TRBJ1-2
CASTTGTRNYGYTF
>TRBV20-1|TRBJ2-1
CSARPWNEQFF
>TRBV6-6|TRBJ2-5
CASSYSVRQGRPETQYF
>TRBV18|TRBJ2-1
CASSPRDMNEQFF
>TRBV13|TRBJ1-1
CASSLSLAGEAFF
>TRBV7-9|TRBJ1-5
CASSPGGGTAYNQPQHF
>TRBV20-1|TRBJ2-1
CSAPASSYNEQFF
>TRBV7-3|TRBJ1-1
CASSLIGRGGFTEAFF
>TRBV4-2|TRBJ2-7
CASMLLAGGPHEQYF
>TRBV6-5|TRBJ2-5
CASSYQRQGETQYF
>TRBV9|TRBJ1-5
CASSPYAGKQPQHF